One sample yielded the 27 T cell receptor beta chains listed below, sequenced in a study of blood T cell repertoires in COVID-19 (dated by TCRdb to about 2020). The library relied on the immunoSEQ multiplex PCR assay. TCRdb holds this immuneACCESS table with in-frame rearrangements only. Some clones are missing; in checked studies, unresolved V genes explain under half, and the rest has no known cause. The sample records fewer than 300,000 clones, 85% of which are singletons. Of the sample, less than 6.5% is held by the ten largest clones. The sample taken for sequencing was peripheral blood. Receptors originate from a man aged 50 to 59 with active or convalescent COVID-19.

The chain combines TRBV6-5 with TRBJ1-1; D is unresolved. Germline V gives CDR1 MNHEY, CDR2 SVGAGI. V lost 3 bases to trimming and J lost 7 bases, with 15 bases between them. The CDR3 has 14 amino acids. CDR3 sequence: CASSYRGGRGEAFF. CDR3 in DNA: TGTGCCAGCAGTTATAGAGGAGGACGTGGTGAAGCTTTCTTT.

The table lists this clone with a count of one. This chain connects TRBV12-3 or TRBV12-4 to TRBJ1-5; D remains ambiguous. V was clipped by 3 bases and J by 6 bases, with 9 bases between them. This CDR3 has 13 residues. The CDR3, as DNA: TGTGCCAGCAGTTTTCAGGTCGGTCAGCCCCAGCATTTT. It specifies CASSFQVGQPQHF.

The V and J genes are TRBV6-2 or TRBV6-3 and TRBJ1-1, with D perhaps matching TRBD1 (5 bases). The germline V and J ends were trimmed by 6 bases and 6 bases, with 14 bases remaining between them. The CDR3 has 13 amino acids. The germline V gene encodes CDR1 MNHEY and CDR2 SVGEGT. The CDR3 DNA is TGTGCCAGCAGCCAGGTAGGGGTCTCTGAAGCTTTCTTT. This gives the protein CASSQVGVSEAFF.

The V and J genes are TRBV19 and TRBJ2-1, with 14 positions matching TRBD2. The V and J ends lost 5 bases and 10 bases, in that order; junction bases with no gene match: 10. The CDR3 is 16 amino acids. Germline CDR1 reads LNHDA; CDR2 reads SQIVND (reference sequence). The CDR3 DNA follows: TGTGCCAGTAGTCGTGGACTAGCGGGAGGTAGGGGCGAGCAGTTCTTC. It encodes CASSRGLAGGRGEQFF.

The V gene is TRBV15, the J gene TRBJ2-3, with D perhaps TRBD2 (7 bases). The CDR3 spans 17 residues. CDR1 is LNHNV and CDR2 is YYDKDF in the germline V gene (reference sequence). The V end was cut by 1 base, the J end by 0 bases, with 14 bases between. The CDR3 DNA reads as TGTGCCACCAGCAGAGGGGGGGCAGCGGGAAGCACAGATACGCAGTATTTT. Its translation: CATSRGGAAGSTDTQYF.

CDR3 nucleotide sequence: TGCGCCAGCAGCCCGGGACAGGGAGGCGAGACCCAGTACTTC. Amino acid sequence: CASSPGQGGETQYF. The genes are TRBV5-1 and TRBJ2-5; TRBD1 matches at 9 bases. Germline V lookup: CDR1 SGHRS, CDR2 YFSETQ. The CDR3 totals 14 residues. V dropped 4 bases and J dropped 5; count of bases not matched to a gene: 6.

The DNA of the CDR3 is TGTGCCAGCAGCCAAGCCAACGGCGAGGAGGCGAACACTGAAGCTTTCTTT. It translates to CASSQANGEEANTEAFF. J is TRBJ1-1 and V is TRBV4-2; D not resolved. V dropped 1 base and J dropped 1 base, with 16 bases sitting between them. Germline CDR1 is LGHNA and CDR2 is YNFKEQ. The CDR3 extends over 17 amino acids.

V is TRBV27 and J is TRBJ1-2, with TRBD1 matching 9 bases. The V segment lost 2 bases and the J segment 4 bases; nucleotides outside the gene matches: 5. The CDR3 extends over 15 amino acids. Per the germline V gene, CDR1 is MNHEY and CDR2 is SMNVEV (reference sequence). DNA of the CDR3: TGTGCCAGCAGTTTAAGCGGGACAGGGTCCTATGGCTACACCTTC. Translated, it gives CASSLSGTGSYGYTF.

J is TRBJ2-1 and V is TRBV6-5; the match to TRBD2 covers 12 bases. The CDR3 contains 15 residues. With V trimmed by 4 bases and J by 8 bases, 6 bases remained unmatched. The germline V gene encodes CDR1 MNHEY and CDR2 SVGAGI. The CDR3 here is CASSSTSGSWDEQFF. DNA for the CDR3: TGTGCCAGCAGTTCGACTAGCGGGAGTTGGGATGAGCAGTTCTTC.

The genes are TRBV4-2 and TRBJ2-3; 7 bases map to TRBD2. The trim removed 4 bases at V and 0 bases at J, leaving 7 bases unmatched. The germline V gene encodes CDR1 LGHNA and CDR2 YNFKEQ. This CDR3 has 16 residues. The CDR3 DNA follows: TGTGCCAGCAGCCCTAGGATAGCGGGTAGCACAGATACGCAGTATTTT. Translating gives CASSPRIAGSTDTQYF.

J is TRBJ1-2 and V is TRBV5-4; possible D gene TRBD1, 6 bases. The CDR3 length is 14 residues. Looked up from germline, CDR1 is SGHNT and CDR2 is YYREEE (reference sequence). With 4 bases removed from V and 6 bases from J, the gap between germline ends came to 16 bases. The CDR3: CASSRPDSPDGYTF. The CDR3 DNA sequence: TGTGCCAGCAGCCGACCGGACAGTCCGGATGGCTACACCTTC.

V is TRBV30 and J is TRBJ1-2; TRBD1 agrees at 8 bases. The CDR3 totals 14 residues. Germline V CDR1 and CDR2: GTSNPN, SVGIG (reference sequence). The V segment lost 3 bases and the J segment 7 bases; nucleotides outside the gene matches: 10. The CDR3 is CAWSPPGGPLGYTF. Written as DNA, the CDR3 is TGTGCCTGGAGCCCACCAGGGGGCCCTCTTGGCTACACCTTC.

The rearrangement uses TRBV5-6 and TRBJ1-5; TRBD1 might be the D (5 bases). Trimming left V 3 bases short and J 0 bases short, with 13 bases between. Germline values: CDR1 SGHDT, CDR2 YYEEEE. This CDR3 is 16 amino acids long. Written as DNA, the CDR3 is TGTGCCAGCAGCTCAGCCGGGGGAATTAGCAATCAGCCCCAGCATTTT. This translates into CASSSAGGISNQPQHF.

This clone appeared once. The chain couples TRBV9 to TRBJ2-7; 9 nucleotides line up with TRBD1. The CDR3 spans 15 residues. V was clipped by 0 bases and J by 12 bases; unmatched bases: 13. In germline, CDR1 is SGDLS, CDR2 YYNGEE. As DNA, the CDR3 is TGTGCCAGCAGCGTAGATGCGCAGGGACAGGGTAGTTTGTACTTC. Translated: CASSVDAQGQGSLYF.

In this sample, this clone turned up a few times. The chain carries TRBV7-8 and TRBJ2-1; 10 nucleotides match TRBD1. The CDR3 has 20 amino acids. CDR1 and CDR2 (germline): SGHVS, FQNEAQ. Trimming removed 2 bases from V and 8 bases from J; junction bases left unmatched: 21. The CDR3 DNA follows: TGTGCCAGCAGCTTACGATGGGACAGGGGAGGCCCCAAAGGCCCGGATGAGCAGTTCTTC. Translating gives CASSLRWDRGGPKGPDEQFF.

The chain couples TRBV20-1 to TRBJ1-5; the D is unclear. The CDR3 loop spans 12 amino acids. Germline CDR1 is DFQATT and CDR2 is SNEGSKA (reference sequence). V lost 3 bases, J lost 2 bases, and 5 bases lay in between. In nucleotides, the CDR3 is TGCAGTGCTAGTGCAGGCAATCAGCCCCAGCATTTT. It is translated as CSASAGNQPQHF.

The rearrangement joins TRBV3-1 (or the pseudogene TRBV3-2) to TRBJ1-4, with D tentatively TRBD1 (5 bases). Germline loops: CDR1 LGHDT, CDR2 YNNKEL (reference sequence). CDR3 length equals 13 residues. V dropped 3 bases and J dropped 8 bases, with 10 bases sitting between them. CDR3 region: CASSQGPGEKLFF. The CDR3 DNA reads TGTGCCAGCAGCCAGGGGCCAGGAGAAAAACTGTTTTTT.

The V gene is TRBV6-1, the J gene TRBJ1-2; D might be TRBD1 (6 bases). V was pared by 2 bases and J by 2 bases, with 15 bases between. The CDR3 is 16 residues long. In germline, CDR1 is MNHNS, CDR2 SASEGT. The CDR3 loop reads CASSERGKGENYGYTF. The CDR3, as DNA: TGTGCCAGCAGTGAAAGGGGGAAAGGGGAGAACTATGGCTACACCTTC.

This clone was seen once. The genes are TRBV30 and TRBJ1-2; D possibly corresponds to TRBD1 (6 bases). The CDR3 extends over 13 amino acids. Germline-derived CDR1 and CDR2 are GTSNPN and SVGIG (reference sequence). V was clipped by 3 bases and J by 2 bases, with 10 bases between them. The CDR3 DNA reads as TGTGCCTGGAGCCTAACAGGGAACTATGGCTACACCTTC. The encoded protein is CAWSLTGNYGYTF.

This clone showed up many times. CDR3 nucleotides: TGTGCCAGTTTCGACAGGTCTACTGGAAACACCATATATTTT. Amino acids: CASFDRSTGNTIYF. The chain employs TRBV19 and TRBJ1-3, with D possibly being TRBD1 (6 bases). This CDR3 is built from 14 residues. Per the germline V gene, CDR1 is LNHDA and CDR2 is SQIVND (reference sequence). Between the trimmed V and J ends, which lost 8 bases and 2 bases, there was a span of 13 bases.

CDR3 in DNA: TGTGCCACCAGTGACGGCGGGACAGGGTTTGGCGGATTTGGCTACACCTTC. This translates into CATSDGGTGFGGFGYTF. The rearrangement links TRBV24-1 to TRBJ1-2, with 9 bases identical to TRBD1. Germline CDR1 KGHDR, CDR2 SFDVKD. There are 17 residues in the CDR3. V was pared by 4 bases and J by 7 bases, with 15 bases of the junction left unmatched.

The chain is built from TRBV5-4 and TRBJ2-1; 12 nucleotides line up with TRBD2. Germline V gives CDR1 SGHNT, CDR2 YYREEE (reference sequence). The CDR3 has 16 amino acids. V was pared by 4 bases and J by 2 bases, with 4 bases of the junction left unmatched. The CDR3 here is CASSVTSGRTYNEQFF. The CDR3 DNA reads as TGTGCCAGCAGCGTTACTAGCGGGAGGACCTACAATGAGCAGTTCTTC.

The V and J genes are TRBV29-1 and TRBJ2-3; 8 bases are a match to TRBD2. The J segment lost 2 bases and the V segment lost 4 bases, leaving 5 bases of the junction unmatched. Germline assignment: CDR1 SQVTM and CDR2 ANQGSEA. The CDR3 consists of 14 residues. CDR3 region: CSVAAGVPTDTQYF. In DNA, the CDR3 is TGCAGCGTTGCAGCGGGAGTGCCCACAGATACGCAGTATTTT.

On this clone itself: Other DNA sequences of this sample code for an identical CDR3. The chain couples TRBV5-1 to TRBJ2-5; the D is unclear. This CDR3 contains 14 residues. Germline V gene data show CDR1 as SGHRS and CDR2 as YFSETQ. V was trimmed by 0 bases and J by 1 base, leaving 7 bases between them. CDR3 DNA: TGCGCCAGCAGCTTGGGTGCCGGCCAAGAGACCCAGTACTTC. It is translated as CASSLGAGQETQYF. Filled out from reference TRBV5-1 and TRBJ2-5, the complete variable domain reads KAGVTQTPRYLIKTRGQQVTLSCSPISGHRSVSWYQQTPGQGLQFLFEYFSETQRNKGNFPGRFSGRQFSNSRSEMNVSTLELGDSALYLCASSLGAGQETQYFGPGTRLLVL.

V usage is TRBV5-4 and J usage is TRBJ1-2, with D uncertain. Germline assignment: CDR1 SGHNT and CDR2 YYREEE (reference sequence). The V end was cut by 0 bases, the J end by 4 bases, with 13 bases between. CDR3 length: 15 amino acids. CDR3 sequence: CASSLGSETSYGYTF. CDR3 DNA: TGTGCCAGCAGCTTGGGGTCCGAGACATCCTATGGCTACACCTTC.

CDR3 sequence: CAIRPDRGSSPLHF. CDR3 coding DNA: TGTGCCATCAGGCCGGACAGGGGGAGTTCACCCCTCCACTTT. V and J are TRBV10-3 and TRBJ1-6; TRBD1 agrees at 10 bases. The CDR3 has 14 residues. V lost 6 bases, J lost 9 bases, and 5 bases stayed unmatched. The germline CDR1 and CDR2 sequences are ENHRY and SYGVKD.

This chain connects TRBV2 to TRBJ1-5; D may be TRBD1 (6 bases). The CDR3 consists of 13 residues. The germline V gene has CDR1 SNHLY and CDR2 FYNNEI. Trimming cost V 6 bases and J 7 bases, with 13 bases left between them. The CDR3 region has the DNA TGTGCCAGCAGCCTACAGGGTGTGCAGCCCCAGCATTTT. Protein: CASSLQGVQPQHF.